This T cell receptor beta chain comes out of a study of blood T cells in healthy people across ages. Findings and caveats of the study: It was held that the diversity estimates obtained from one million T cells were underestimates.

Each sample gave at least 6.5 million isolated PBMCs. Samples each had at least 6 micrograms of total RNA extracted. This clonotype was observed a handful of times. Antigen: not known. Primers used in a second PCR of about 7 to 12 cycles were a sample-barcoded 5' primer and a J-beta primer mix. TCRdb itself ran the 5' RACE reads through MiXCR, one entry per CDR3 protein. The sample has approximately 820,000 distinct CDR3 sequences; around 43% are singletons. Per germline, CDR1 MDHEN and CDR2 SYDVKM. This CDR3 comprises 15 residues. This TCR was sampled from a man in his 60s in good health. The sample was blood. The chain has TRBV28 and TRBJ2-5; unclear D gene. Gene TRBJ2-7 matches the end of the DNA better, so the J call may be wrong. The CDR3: CASRIGPNPSYEQYF. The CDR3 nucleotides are TGTGCCAGCAGAATCGGACCGAATCCTTCCTACGAGCAGTACTTC.